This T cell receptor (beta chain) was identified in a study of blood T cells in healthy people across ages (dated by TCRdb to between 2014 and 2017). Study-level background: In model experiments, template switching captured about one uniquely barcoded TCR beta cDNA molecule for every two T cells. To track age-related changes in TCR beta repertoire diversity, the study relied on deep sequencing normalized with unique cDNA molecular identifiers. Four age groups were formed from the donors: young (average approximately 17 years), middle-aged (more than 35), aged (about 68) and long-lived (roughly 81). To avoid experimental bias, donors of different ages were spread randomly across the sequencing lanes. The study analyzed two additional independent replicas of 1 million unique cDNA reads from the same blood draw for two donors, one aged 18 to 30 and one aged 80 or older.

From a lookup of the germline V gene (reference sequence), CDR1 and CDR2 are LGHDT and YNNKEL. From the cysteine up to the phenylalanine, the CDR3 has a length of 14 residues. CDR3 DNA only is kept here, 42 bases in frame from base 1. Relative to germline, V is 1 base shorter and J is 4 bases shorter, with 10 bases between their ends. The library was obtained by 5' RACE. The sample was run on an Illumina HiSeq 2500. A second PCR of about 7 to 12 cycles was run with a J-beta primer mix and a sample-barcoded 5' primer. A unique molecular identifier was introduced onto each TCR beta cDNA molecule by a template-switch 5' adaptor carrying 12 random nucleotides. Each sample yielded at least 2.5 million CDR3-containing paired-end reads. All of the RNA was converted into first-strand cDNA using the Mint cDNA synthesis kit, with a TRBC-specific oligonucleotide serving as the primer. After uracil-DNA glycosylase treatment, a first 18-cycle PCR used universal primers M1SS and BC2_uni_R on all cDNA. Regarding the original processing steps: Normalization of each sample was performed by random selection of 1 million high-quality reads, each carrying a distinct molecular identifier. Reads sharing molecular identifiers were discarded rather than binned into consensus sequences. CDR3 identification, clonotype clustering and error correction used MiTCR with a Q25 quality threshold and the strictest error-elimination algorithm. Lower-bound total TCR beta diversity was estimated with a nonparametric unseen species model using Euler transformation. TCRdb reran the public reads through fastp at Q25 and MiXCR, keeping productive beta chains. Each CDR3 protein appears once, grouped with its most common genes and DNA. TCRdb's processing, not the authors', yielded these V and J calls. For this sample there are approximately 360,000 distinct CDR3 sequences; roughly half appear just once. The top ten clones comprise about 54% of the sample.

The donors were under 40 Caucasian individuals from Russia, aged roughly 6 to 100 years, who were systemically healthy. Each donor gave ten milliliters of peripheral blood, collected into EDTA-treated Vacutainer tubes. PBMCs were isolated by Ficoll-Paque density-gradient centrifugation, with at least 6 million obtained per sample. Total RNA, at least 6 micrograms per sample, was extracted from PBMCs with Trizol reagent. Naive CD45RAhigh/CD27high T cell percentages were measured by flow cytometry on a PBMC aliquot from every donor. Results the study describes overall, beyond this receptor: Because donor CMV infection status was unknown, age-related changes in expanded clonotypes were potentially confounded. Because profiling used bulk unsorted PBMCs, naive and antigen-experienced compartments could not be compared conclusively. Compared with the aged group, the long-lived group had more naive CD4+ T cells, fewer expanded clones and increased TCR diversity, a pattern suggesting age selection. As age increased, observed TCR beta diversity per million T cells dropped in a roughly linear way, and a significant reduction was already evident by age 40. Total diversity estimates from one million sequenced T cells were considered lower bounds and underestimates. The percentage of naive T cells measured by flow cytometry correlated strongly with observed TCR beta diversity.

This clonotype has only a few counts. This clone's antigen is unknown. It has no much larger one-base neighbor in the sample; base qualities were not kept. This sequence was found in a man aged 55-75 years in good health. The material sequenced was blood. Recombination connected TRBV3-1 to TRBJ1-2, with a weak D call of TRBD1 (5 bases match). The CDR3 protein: CASSQGDSSYGYTF. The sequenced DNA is TGTGCCAGCAGCCAAGGGGACTCCAGCTATGGCTACACCTTC. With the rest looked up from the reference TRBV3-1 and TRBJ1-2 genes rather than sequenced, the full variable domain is DTAVSQTPKYLVTQMGNDKSIKCEQNLGHDTMYWYKQDSKKFLKIMFSYNNKELIINETVPNRFSPKSPDKAHLNLHINSLELGDSAVYFCASSQGDSSYGYTFGSGTRLTVV.